A single T cell receptor beta chain is shown here with its context. As yet, its antigen is unknown. Method: immunoSEQ multiplex PCR; TCRdb's copy keeps in-frame clones and lacks some. The sample shows about 38,000 clones, 82% of them seen only once. The germline V and J ends were trimmed by 0 bases and 5 bases, with 19 bases remaining between them. The CDR3 is made up of 18 amino acids. Germline V gene lookup returns CDR1 LGHNA and CDR2 YSLEER. This sample is part of a study of vaccination effects on CD4 cells after COVID-19. Study as a whole: Antigen-specific CD4+ T cells were expanded with viral peptide pools in the ViraFEST assay before sequencing. General study findings and limits: Healthy vaccinees' vaccine-induced clones included only 1 of 255 cross-reacting with common cold coronaviruses. Marked clonal contraction was seen in infection- and vaccine-induced clones late after vaccination.

Subsequent to 10 days of culture, CD4+ T cells were isolated. A half-volume exchange with IL-2 medium occurred on days 3 and 7. The clonotype originates from a human donor who received a COVID-19 vaccine. This chain uses TRBV4-3 with TRBJ1-4; D is unclear. Sequencing was performed on CD4+ T cells from PBMCs cultured without peptide, taken before COVID-19 vaccination. Here the CDR3 reads CASSQDLLGGSVNEKLFF. As DNA, the CDR3 is TGCGCCAGCAGCCAAGACCTCCTGGGCGGGTCCGTAAATGAAAAACTGTTTTTT.